This T cell receptor (beta chain) is drawn from a study of blood T cells in healthy people across ages (dated by TCRdb to about 2015). At the level of the whole study: In model experiments, roughly one uniquely barcoded TCR beta cDNA molecule per two T cells was captured by template switching. The study measured age-related changes in TCR beta repertoire diversity using deep sequencing normalized with unique cDNA molecular identifiers. The donors were divided into four age groups: young (average around 16 years), middle-aged (over 35), aged (about 62) and long-lived (about 90). The study analyzed two additional independent replicas of 1 million unique cDNA reads from the same blood draw for two donors, one aged 18 to 30 and one aged 80 or older. Broad study findings and their caveats: Because donor CMV infection status was unknown, age-related changes in expanded clonotypes were potentially confounded. As age increased, observed TCR beta diversity per million T cells dropped in a roughly linear way, and a significant reduction was already evident by age approximately 40. A strong correlation was found between observed TCR beta diversity and the percentage of naive T cells measured by flow cytometry. Since profiling was done on bulk unsorted PBMCs, naive and antigen-experienced compartments could not be conclusively compared. Compared with the aged group, more naive CD4+ T cells, fewer expanded clones and increased TCR diversity were shown by the long-lived group, suggesting age selection. Estimates of total diversity based on one million sequenced T cells were considered lower bounds and underestimates.

Library preparation used 5' RACE. Instrument on record: Illumina HiSeq 2500. A second PCR of 7 to 11 cycles was performed with a sample-barcoded 5' primer and a J-beta primer mix. Each TCR beta cDNA molecule received a unique molecular identifier from a template-switch 5' adaptor carrying 12 random nucleotides. At least 3 million CDR3-containing paired-end reads were obtained from each sample. First-strand cDNA was synthesized from all RNA with the Mint cDNA synthesis kit, primed by a TRBC-specific oligonucleotide. All cDNA was treated with uracil-DNA glycosylase and then went through a first 18-cycle PCR with the universal primers M1SS and BC2_uni_R. On the study's bioinformatics: Each sample was normalized by randomly selecting 1 million high-quality reads, each carrying a distinct molecular identifier. Instead of being binned into consensus sequences, reads with shared molecular identifiers were discarded. MiTCR, set to a Q25 quality threshold and the strictest error-elimination algorithm, was used for CDR3 identification, clonotype clustering and error correction. A nonparametric unseen species model with Euler transformation was used to estimate lower-bound total TCR beta diversity. TCRdb took the public reads, trimmed them with fastp at Q25, ran MiXCR for clone calling and kept in-frame beta chains. Merged by CDR3 protein, the rows form single entries marked with the most common genes and DNA. TCRdb's processing, not the authors', yielded these V and J calls. For this sample there are 750,000 to 950,000 distinct CDR3 sequences; 29% appear just once. The ten largest make up about 9.4% of the sample.

The donors were 40 or so Caucasian individuals from Russia, aged roughly 6 to 100 years, who were systemically healthy. Roughly 11 milliliters of peripheral blood were drawn from each donor into EDTA-treated Vacutainer tubes. Ficoll-Paque density-gradient centrifugation was used to isolate PBMCs, with at least 7 million per sample. Total RNA, at least 6 micrograms per sample, was extracted from PBMCs with Trizol reagent. The percentages of naive CD45RAhigh/CD27high T cells were determined by flow cytometry on a PBMC aliquot from every donor. A remark on this clonotype: What this receptor recognizes is not known. No much larger clonotype is one base removed from it; base qualities were not supplied.

Looking up the germline V gene yields CDR1 MGHRA and CDR2 YSYEKL. Including cysteine and phenylalanine, the CDR3 has 15 amino acids. Of all the DNA, just the CDR3 is kept, 45 bases in frame from base 1. The V and J ends are trimmed by 1 base and 2 bases, leaving 11 bases between them. In addition, the sample was reused for a study of T cells of mothers and their children. The second publication reports: Donors were nine systemically healthy Caucasian individuals: three mothers and their six children. cDNA synthesis consumed the entire amount of extracted RNA, loaded at around 1.4 ug RNA in each 15 ul reaction. Sample barcodes and 2-4 random nucleotides were added via the M1S primer in the second PCR. More than 8 million TCR beta CDR3 reads were obtained from each mother, and about 3 million reads were obtained from each child. TCR recombination output is similarly shaped by thymic selection in related and unrelated pairs, with a minor effect exerted by inherited differences. Related mother-child pairs always showed normalized repertoire overlap that was slightly higher than in unrelated mother-child pairs, though the difference was never significant. No persistent microchimeric T cell clones were detected, at a sensitivity of approximately 110 clones per million clonotypes. In the study, deep NGS was used to compare the TCR beta repertoires of mothers and children, and features distinguishing related mother-child pairs from unrelated individuals were sought. Mothers averaged about 40 +/- 4 years of age and children averaged about 12 +/- 4 years. Libraries were sequenced on Illumina HiSeq 2000 with 100+100 nt paired-end reads after adapter ligation with NEBNext reagents. To prevent cross-contamination, the mother and child libraries were prepared a month apart and were sequenced in separate runs. For each donor, between about 500,000 and 2,000,000 distinct TCR beta clonotypes were identified. Naive TCR beta clonotypes were estimated from low-frequency clonotypes matched to each donor's FACS-determined naive share, without sorting.

The sequenced sample was blood. This clonotype was obtained from a middle-aged woman in good health. Recombination joined TRBV4-1 with TRBJ1-1; the D gene is unclear. The DNA is TGCGCCAGCAGCCAAGTTTTGCGGATCAACACTGAAGCTTTCTTT. This encodes CASSQVLRINTEAFF.